This passage covers 13 T cell receptor beta chains from one sample sequenced in a study of T cell changes during pregnancy in multiple sclerosis. TCRdb's copy holds only in-frame clones and misses some; the assay was immunoSEQ multiplex PCR. The sample contains tens of thousands of clones, 85% to 95% of which appear only once. This sample comprised peripheral blood, obtained after pregnancy. These receptors came from a female donor with multiple sclerosis, enrolled in a pregnancy study.

The chain links TRBV10-1 to TRBJ1-3, with D possibly matching TRBD1 (5 bases). Germline V gene sequence: CDR1 WNHNN, CDR2 SYGVQD (reference sequence). Trimming left V 1 base short and J 4 bases short, with 20 bases between. The CDR3 is made up of 18 amino acids. Here the CDR3 reads CASSEFFLNPRTGNTIYF. CDR3 in DNA: TGCGCCAGCAGTGAGTTCTTCCTTAATCCAAGGACAGGAAACACCATATATTTT.

This chain joins TRBV13 and TRBJ2-5, with 8 bases aligning to TRBD1. V was clipped by 4 bases and J by 4 bases; unmatched bases: 14. The CDR3 extends over 17 amino acids. Germline values: CDR1 PRHDT, CDR2 FYEKMQ (reference sequence). The CDR3 DNA sequence: TGTGCCAGCAGCTCTCGCACCAGGACAGGGAAGGGAGAGACCCAGTACTTC. This encodes CASSSRTRTGKGETQYF. The entire variable domain, with the rest obtained from reference TRBV13 and TRBJ2-5, is as follows: AAGVIQSPRHLIKEKRETATLKCYPIPRHDTVYWYQQGPGQDPQFLISFYEKMQSDKGSIPDRFSAQQFSDYHSELNMSSLELGDSALYFCASSSRTRTGKGETQYFGPGTRLLVL.

The rearrangement joins TRBV4-2 to TRBJ2-6, with a tentative D call TRBD1 (5 bases). This CDR3 spans 19 amino acids. CDR1 and CDR2 from the germline V gene are LGHNA and YNFKEQ. V was cut by 4 bases and J by 4 bases, with 23 bases left in between. CDR3 protein: CASSPRVQGESAGANVLTF. In nucleotides, the CDR3 is TGTGCCAGCAGCCCCCGGGTGCAGGGTGAATCCGCCGGGGCCAACGTCCTGACTTTC.

The gene calls are TRBV19 and TRBJ2-7, with 8 bases identical to TRBD1. Germline values: CDR1 LNHDA, CDR2 SQIVND (reference sequence). The CDR3 loop spans 15 amino acids. V trimming: 5 bases; J trimming: 1 base; junction bases outside the gene matches: 7. CDR3 DNA sequence: TGTGCCAGTAGTTTCGGGACAGGCGATTCCTACGAGCAGTACTTC. Translating gives CASSFGTGDSYEQYF. Complete variable domain (other parts from reference TRBV19 and TRBJ2-7): DGGITQSPKYLFRKEGQNVTLSCEQNLNHDAMYWYRQDPGQGLRLIYYSQIVNDFQKGDIAEGYSVSREKKESFPLTVTSAQKNPTAFYLCASSFGTGDSYEQYFGPGTRLTVT.

The CDR3 DNA reads TGCGCCAGCAGCCAAGATCACGGCGGTATTAATGAAAAACTGTTTTTT. As protein: CASSQDHGGINEKLFF. The genes are TRBV4-3 and TRBJ1-4, with unresolved D. Germline V gene sequence: CDR1 LGHNA, CDR2 YSLEER. Trimming took 0 bases from V and 4 from J, leaving 12 bases between them. The CDR3 sequence is 16 residues long.

This sequence joins TRBV30 and TRBJ1-3; TRBD1 matches at 8 bases. The V segment lost 4 bases and the J segment 2 bases; nucleotides outside the gene matches: 1. CDR3 length: 13 residues. CDR1 and CDR2 from the germline V gene are GTSNPN and SVGIG (reference sequence). The DNA for the CDR3 is TGTGCCTGGACGACAGGGGCTGGAAACACCATATATTTT. Protein product: CAWTTGAGNTIYF. Combining the CDR3 with reference TRBV30 and TRBJ1-3 gives the whole variable domain SQTIHQWPATLVQPVGSPLSLECTVEGTSNPNLYWYRQAAGRGLQLLFYSVGIGQISSEVPQNLSASRPQDRQFILSSKKLLLSDSGFYLCAWTTGAGNTIYFGEGSWLTVV.

V gene TRBV7-9 combines with J gene TRBJ1-1; D perhaps matches TRBD1 (5 bases). The germline CDR1 and CDR2 sequences are SEHNR and FQNEAQ (reference sequence). Trimming removed 3 bases at V and 5 bases at J, with 16 bases between. This CDR3 spans 15 amino acids. The CDR3 spells CASSFPQGAQTEAFF. The CDR3 region has the DNA TGTGCCAGCAGCTTTCCCCAAGGGGCCCAGACTGAAGCTTTCTTT.

This clone has just one count. The rearrangement joins TRBV27 to TRBJ1-2, with D possibly being TRBD1 (5 bases). This CDR3 contains 13 residues. The germline V gene encodes CDR1 MNHEY and CDR2 SMNVEV (reference sequence). The V and J ends lost 3 bases and 5 bases respectively, with 10 bases between them. The CDR3 DNA reads as TGTGCCAGCAGTTTCGTCGCAGGGTATGGCTACACCTTC. Its translation: CASSFVAGYGYTF.

This sequence joins TRBV28 and TRBJ1-6, with 8 bases identical to TRBD1. The CDR3 spans 14 residues. Germline V gene sequence: CDR1 MDHEN, CDR2 SYDVKM. V trimming: 8 bases; J trimming: 10 bases; junction bases outside the gene matches: 10. CDR3 sequence reads: CASAVGTGRSPLHF. The CDR3 DNA reads as TGTGCCAGCGCCGTCGGGACAGGACGGTCACCCCTCCACTTT.

V and J are TRBV28 and TRBJ2-7, with 9 nucleotides matching TRBD1. The germline V gene has CDR1 MDHEN and CDR2 SYDVKM. The CDR3 has 14 residues. The junction had 5 bases not matched to a gene; V was cut back by 2 bases and J by 6 bases. CDR3 sequence: CASSLGTGRGEQYF. In DNA, the CDR3 is TGTGCCAGCAGTTTAGGGACAGGGCGAGGCGAGCAGTACTTC.

V is TRBV5-5 and J is TRBJ2-7; perhaps TRBD1 as D (5 bases). The CDR3 runs 13 residues. V lost 2 bases and J lost 5, with 11 bases in between. Germline assignment: CDR1 SGHKS and CDR2 YYEKEE (reference sequence). The chain's CDR3 is CASSFLQANEQYF. Written as DNA, the CDR3 is TGTGCCAGCAGCTTTTTACAGGCGAACGAGCAGTACTTC.

This CDR3 reads CASSRTGKSSYEQYF. Written as DNA, the CDR3 is TGCGCCAGCAGCCGGACAGGCAAAAGCTCCTACGAGCAGTACTTC. This rearrangement joins TRBV23-1 to TRBJ2-7; 7 nucleotides line up with TRBD1. TRBV23-1 is classed as an ORF, of uncertain function. V lost 6 bases to trimming and J lost 0 bases; unmatched junction nucleotides: 8. The CDR3 has 15 residues.

The chain is built from TRBV6-5 and TRBJ2-3; tentatively, D is TRBD2 (6 bases). V dropped 0 bases and J dropped 1 base, with 11 bases sitting between them. The length of the CDR3 is 16 residues. CDR1 is MNHEY and CDR2 is SVGAGI in the germline V gene. CDR3 in amino acids: CASSYSTSWRTDTQYF. The CDR3 region has the DNA TGTGCCAGCAGTTACTCGACTAGTTGGCGCACAGATACGCAGTATTTT.